Following are 13 T cell receptor beta chains from one sample sequenced in a study of blood T cell repertoires in COVID-19. Sequenced by immunoSEQ multiplex PCR; TCRdb stores in-frame clones only, minus some. The repertoire holds 110,000 to 150,000 clones, with around nine tenths as singletons. The material sequenced was peripheral blood. Receptor source: a man aged 60-69 years with active or convalescent COVID-19.

The V and J genes are TRBV3-1 (or the pseudogene TRBV3-2) and TRBJ1-1; tentative D call: TRBD1 (6 bases). V gave up 4 bases and J gave up 3 bases, with 15 bases separating them. The germline V gene encodes CDR1 LGHDT and CDR2 YNNKEL (reference sequence). This CDR3 spans 15 amino acids. The CDR3 loop is CASSRPGAGDTEAFF. CDR3 sequence (DNA): TGTGCCAGCAGCCGCCCCGGGGCAGGGGACACTGAAGCTTTCTTT.

V is TRBV28 and J is TRBJ1-5; a possible D gene is TRBD1 (6 bases). Germline V gene sequence: CDR1 MDHEN, CDR2 SYDVKM. Trimming cost V 11 bases and J 6 bases, with 14 bases left between them. CDR3 size: 12 residues. The CDR3 is CAAGGGLQPQHF. The CDR3 nucleotides are TGTGCCGCTGGGGGGGGCCTTCAGCCCCAGCATTTT.

This chain links TRBV19 with TRBJ1-2; 9 bases are a match to TRBD1. Per germline, CDR1 LNHDA and CDR2 SQIVND (reference sequence). The CDR3 runs 14 residues. V shed 10 bases and J 7 bases; nucleotides not matched to a gene: 13. This chain's CDR3 is CATGGTGIVGGYTF. For the CDR3, the DNA is TGTGCCACCGGGGGGACAGGGATAGTGGGTGGCTACACCTTC. The variable domain in full, with the rest retrieved from reference TRBV19 and TRBJ1-2, is DGGITQSPKYLFRKEGQNVTLSCEQNLNHDAMYWYRQDPGQGLRLIYYSQIVNDFQKGDIAEGYSVSREKKESFPLTVTSAQKNPTAFYLCATGGTGIVGGYTFGSGTRLTVV.

The chain is built from TRBV29-1 and TRBJ2-1, with D unclear. Germline V gene data show CDR1 as SQVTM and CDR2 as ANQGSEA. This CDR3 has 11 amino acids. The ends were cut back, 2 bases at V and 9 bases at J, with 8 bases in the middle. CDR3: CSVELYSEQFF. Here the CDR3 DNA reads TGCAGCGTTGAACTGTATAGTGAGCAGTTCTTC.

The rearrangement links TRBV6-6 to TRBJ2-5, with 12 nucleotides matching TRBD2. The V gene end was trimmed by 1 base and the J gene end by 5 bases; junction bases not matched to a gene: 5. Per germline, CDR1 MNHNY and CDR2 SVGAGI (reference sequence). The CDR3 has 16 residues. The CDR3: CASSYFSSGGAETQYF. The CDR3 DNA reads as TGTGCCAGCAGTTACTTTTCTAGCGGGGGGGCGGAGACCCAGTACTTC.

The genes are TRBV24-1 and TRBJ2-1, with 8 bases fitting TRBD2. The CDR3 spans 18 residues. V lost 1 base, J lost 10 bases, and 17 bases stayed unmatched. The germline gives CDR1 KGHDR, CDR2 SFDVKD. The CDR3 loop reads CATSDLKSGSGRINEQFF. DNA for the CDR3: TGTGCCACCAGTGATTTAAAAAGTGGCAGCGGGAGAATTAACGAGCAGTTCTTC.

This clone was seen just once. The chain joins TRBV15 to TRBJ2-7; 11 positions match TRBD1. The CDR3 length is 17 residues. Per germline, CDR1 LNHNV and CDR2 YYDKDF (reference sequence). V was pared by 3 bases and J by 3 bases, with 10 bases of the junction left unmatched. The CDR3 region is CATSRAKTGTGGYEQYF. The CDR3 bases are TGTGCCACCAGCAGGGCCAAGACCGGGACAGGGGGCTACGAGCAGTACTTC.

The chain uses TRBV18 and TRBJ1-1; TRBD1 might be the D (6 bases). V was shortened by 6 bases and J by 0 bases, with 14 bases between the two germline ends. This CDR3 has 15 residues. Germline loops: CDR1 KGHSH, CDR2 LQKENI. The DNA for the CDR3 is TGTGCCAGCTCCATAACAGGGACCTTGAACACTGAAGCTTTCTTT. This sequence encodes CASSITGTLNTEAFF. Drawing the rest from reference TRBV18 and TRBJ1-1, the complete variable domain is NAGVMQNPRHLVRRRGQEARLRCSPMKGHSHVYWYRQLPEEGLKFMVYLQKENIIDESGMPKERFSAEFPKEGPSILRIQQVVRGDSAAYFCASSITGTLNTEAFFGQGTRLTVV.

This chain uses TRBV7-3 with TRBJ2-3; 9 bases match TRBD2. The ends lost 5 bases at V and 0 bases at J; junction bases unmatched: 3. CDR1 is SGHTA and CDR2 is FQGTGA in the germline V gene. The CDR3 totals 15 residues. The CDR3 DNA reads TGTGCCAGCAGCACCACTAGCGGGAGCACAGATACGCAGTATTTT. It yields the protein CASSTTSGSTDTQYF.

The rearrangement joins TRBV28 to TRBJ1-1, with D possibly matching TRBD1 (5 bases). Germline V lookup: CDR1 MDHEN, CDR2 SYDVKM. The CDR3 extends over 15 amino acids. Deletions cut 0 bases from V and 2 bases from J, with 10 bases between. CDR3 in amino acids: CASSLWTGTNTEAFF. The DNA for the CDR3 is TGTGCCAGCAGTTTATGGACGGGGACTAACACTGAAGCTTTCTTT.

The chain recombines TRBV21-1 with TRBJ2-7; whether TRBD1, the table's D call, matches the DNA was not checked. TRBV21-1 is recorded as a pseudogene. The CDR3 consists of 16 residues. CDR3 region: CASSVRSREGCNEQYF. DNA for the CDR3: TGTGCCAGCAGCGTCCGGTCCAGGGAAGGGTGCAACGAGCAGTACTTC.

The chain uses TRBV7-9 and TRBJ1-6; 8 nucleotides agree with TRBD1. There are 15 residues in the CDR3. CDR1 and CDR2 from the germline V gene are SEHNR and FQNEAQ (reference sequence). V shed 1 base, J shed 7 bases, and the junction held 3 bases outside the gene matches. The DNA for the CDR3 is TGTGCCAGCAGCTTAGTGCGACAGGGGAATTCACCCCTCCACTTT. It yields the protein CASSLVRQGNSPLHF.

This sequence joins TRBV11-2 and TRBJ1-1; D may be TRBD1 (6 bases). The CDR3 has 14 residues. CDR1 and CDR2 (germline): SGHAT, FQNNGV. Trimming removed 4 bases from V and 2 bases from J, with 11 bases in between. CDR3 in amino acids: CASSSGTSNTEAFF. The CDR3 bases are TGTGCCAGCAGCTCAGGGACATCCAACACTGAAGCTTTCTTT.